The text below deals with one T cell receptor (beta chain). The data belong to a study of blood T cells in healthy people across ages. CDR3 length equals 13 residues. Using a J-beta primer mix together with a sample-barcoded 5' primer, a second PCR was run for roughly 6 to 12 cycles. From the 5' RACE reads, TCRdb called clonotypes with MiXCR, one entry per CDR3 protein. Seen here are about 1.5 million distinct CDR3 sequences, approximately 42% observed once, and the top ten hold around 4%. Sequencing was done on a sample of blood. This sequence was found in a young woman in good health. The rearrangement links TRBV21-1 to TRBJ2-3; the table calls TRBD2, which could not be checked here. TRBV21-1 is a listed pseudogene. Written as DNA, the CDR3 is TGTGCCAGCAGCGGGAGGGACGACACTACGCAGTATTTT. Amino acid sequence: CASSGRDDTTQYF.